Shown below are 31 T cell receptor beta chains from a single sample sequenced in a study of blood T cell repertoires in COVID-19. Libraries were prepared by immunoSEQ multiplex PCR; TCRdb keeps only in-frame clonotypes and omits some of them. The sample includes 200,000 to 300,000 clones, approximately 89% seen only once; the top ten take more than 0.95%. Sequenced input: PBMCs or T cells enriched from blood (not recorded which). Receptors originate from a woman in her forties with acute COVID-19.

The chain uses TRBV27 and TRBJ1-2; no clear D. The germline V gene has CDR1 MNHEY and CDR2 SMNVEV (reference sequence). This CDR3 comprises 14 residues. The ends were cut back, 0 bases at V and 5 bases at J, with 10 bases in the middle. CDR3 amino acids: CASSLSRSLYGYTF. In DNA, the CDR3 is TGTGCCAGCAGTTTATCTCGGTCATTGTATGGCTACACCTTC.

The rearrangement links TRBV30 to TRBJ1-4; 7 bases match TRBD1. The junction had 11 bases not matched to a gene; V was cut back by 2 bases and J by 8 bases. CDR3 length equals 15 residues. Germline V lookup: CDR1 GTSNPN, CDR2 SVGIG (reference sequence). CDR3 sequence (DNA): TGTGCCTGGAGTCTTTTGGGGGCGACAGGGGAAAAACTGTTTTTT. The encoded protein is CAWSLLGATGEKLFF. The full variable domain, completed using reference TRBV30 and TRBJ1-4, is SQTIHQWPATLVQPVGSPLSLECTVEGTSNPNLYWYRQAAGRGLQLLFYSVGIGQISSEVPQNLSASRPQDRQFILSSKKLLLSDSGFYLCAWSLLGATGEKLFFGSGTQLSVL.

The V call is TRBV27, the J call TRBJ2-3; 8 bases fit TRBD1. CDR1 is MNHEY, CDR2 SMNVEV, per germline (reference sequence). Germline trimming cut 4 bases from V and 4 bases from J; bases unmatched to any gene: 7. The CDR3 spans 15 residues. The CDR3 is CASSSRTGIPDTQYF. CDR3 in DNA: TGTGCCAGCAGTTCTCGGACAGGGATCCCAGATACGCAGTATTTT.

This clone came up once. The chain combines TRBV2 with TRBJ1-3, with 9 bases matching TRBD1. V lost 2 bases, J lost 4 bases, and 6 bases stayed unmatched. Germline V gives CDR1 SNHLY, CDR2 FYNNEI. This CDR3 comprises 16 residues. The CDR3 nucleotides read TGTGCCAGCAGTGAAAGGGGGGGACAGGGAGGAAACACCATATATTTT. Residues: CASSERGGQGGNTIYF.

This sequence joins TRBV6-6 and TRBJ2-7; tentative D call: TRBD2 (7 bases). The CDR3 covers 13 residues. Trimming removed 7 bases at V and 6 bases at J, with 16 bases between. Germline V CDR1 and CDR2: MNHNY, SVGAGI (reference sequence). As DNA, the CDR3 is TGTGCCAGCACCATAAATAGGGGGGGCGAGCAGTACGTC. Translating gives CASTINRGGEQYV.

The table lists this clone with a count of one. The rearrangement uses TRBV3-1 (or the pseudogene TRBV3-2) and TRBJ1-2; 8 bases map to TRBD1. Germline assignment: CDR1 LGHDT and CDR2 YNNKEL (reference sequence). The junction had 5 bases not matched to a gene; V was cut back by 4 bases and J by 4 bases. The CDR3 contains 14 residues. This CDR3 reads CASSPDRAAYGYTF. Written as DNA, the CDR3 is TGTGCCAGCAGCCCGGACAGGGCGGCCTATGGCTACACCTTC.

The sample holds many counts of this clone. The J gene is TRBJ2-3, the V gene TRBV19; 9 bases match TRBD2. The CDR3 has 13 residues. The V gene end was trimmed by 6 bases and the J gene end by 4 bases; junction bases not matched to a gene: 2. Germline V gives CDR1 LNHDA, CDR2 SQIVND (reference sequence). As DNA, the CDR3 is TGTGCCAGTAGCGTAGCGGGAGCAGATACGCAGTATTTT. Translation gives CASSVAGADTQYF.

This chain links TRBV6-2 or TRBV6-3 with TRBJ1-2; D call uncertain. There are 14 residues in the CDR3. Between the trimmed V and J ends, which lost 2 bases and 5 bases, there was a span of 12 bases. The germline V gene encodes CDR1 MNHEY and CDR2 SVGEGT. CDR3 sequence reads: CASSYAGIGYGYTF. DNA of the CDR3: TGTGCCAGCAGTTACGCGGGGATCGGTTATGGCTACACCTTC.

CDR3 sequence reads: CASVGGRIGNTIYF. DNA of the CDR3: TGTGCCAGCGTAGGGGGACGAATCGGAAACACCATATATTTT. This sequence joins TRBV2 and TRBJ1-3; possible D gene TRBD1, 6 bases. Germline CDR1 reads SNHLY; CDR2 reads FYNNEI. This CDR3 is built from 14 residues. The V and J ends lost 8 bases and 4 bases respectively, with 15 bases between them.

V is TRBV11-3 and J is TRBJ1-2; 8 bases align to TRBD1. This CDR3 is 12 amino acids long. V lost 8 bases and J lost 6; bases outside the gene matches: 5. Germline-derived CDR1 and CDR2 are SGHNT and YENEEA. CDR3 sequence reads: CASSTGADGYTF. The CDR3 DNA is TGTGCCAGCTCGACAGGGGCGGATGGCTACACCTTC.

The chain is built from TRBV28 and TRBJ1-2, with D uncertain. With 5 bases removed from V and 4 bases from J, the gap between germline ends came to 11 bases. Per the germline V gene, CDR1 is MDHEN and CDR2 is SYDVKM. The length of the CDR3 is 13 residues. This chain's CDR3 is CASSPADSYGYTF. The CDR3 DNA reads TGTGCCAGCAGTCCCGCTGACTCCTATGGCTACACCTTC.

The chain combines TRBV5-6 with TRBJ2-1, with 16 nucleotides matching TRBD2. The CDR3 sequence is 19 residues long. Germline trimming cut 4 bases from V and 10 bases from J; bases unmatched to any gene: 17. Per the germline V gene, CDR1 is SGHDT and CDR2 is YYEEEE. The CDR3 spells CASSNTRRGLAGGPNEQFF. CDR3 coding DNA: TGTGCCAGCAGCAATACGCGCCGGGGACTAGCGGGAGGGCCTAACGAGCAGTTCTTC. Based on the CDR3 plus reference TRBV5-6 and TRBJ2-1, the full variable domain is DAGVTQSPTHLIKTRGQQVTLRCSPKSGHDTVSWYQQALGQGPQFIFQYYEEEERQRGNFPDRFSGHQFPNYSSELNVNALLLGDSALYLCASSNTRRGLAGGPNEQFFGPGTRLTVL.

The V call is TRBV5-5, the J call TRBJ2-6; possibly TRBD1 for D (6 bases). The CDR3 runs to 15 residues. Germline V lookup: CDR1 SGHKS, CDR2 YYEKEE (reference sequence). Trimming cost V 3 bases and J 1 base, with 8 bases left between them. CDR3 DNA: TGTGCCAGCAGCTCGCAGGGGTCTGGGGCCAACGTCCTGACTTTC. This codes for CASSSQGSGANVLTF.

As DNA, the CDR3 is TGCGCCAGCAGCCAAGGGACGCCCCTAGCGGGTCAGTTCTTC. Protein sequence: CASSQGTPLAGQFF. The J gene is TRBJ2-1, the V gene TRBV4-3; 8 bases are a match to TRBD2. J gave up 13 bases and V 1 base, and 9 bases lay outside the gene matches. The CDR3 covers 14 residues. Germline V gene lookup returns CDR1 LGHNA and CDR2 YSLEER.

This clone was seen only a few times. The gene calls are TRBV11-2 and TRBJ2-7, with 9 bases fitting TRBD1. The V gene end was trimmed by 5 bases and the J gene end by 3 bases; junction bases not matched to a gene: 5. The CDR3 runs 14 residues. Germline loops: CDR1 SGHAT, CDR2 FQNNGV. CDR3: CASSPQGAGYEQYV. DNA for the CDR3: TGTGCCAGCAGCCCACAGGGGGCAGGCTACGAGCAGTACGTC.

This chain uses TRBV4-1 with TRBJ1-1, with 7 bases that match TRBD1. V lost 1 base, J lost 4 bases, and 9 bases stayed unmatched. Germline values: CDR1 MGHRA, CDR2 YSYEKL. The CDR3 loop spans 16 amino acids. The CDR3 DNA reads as TGCGCCAGCAGCCAAGGCCGAGGACAGGCTGCCACTGAAGCTTTCTTT. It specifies CASSQGRGQAATEAFF.

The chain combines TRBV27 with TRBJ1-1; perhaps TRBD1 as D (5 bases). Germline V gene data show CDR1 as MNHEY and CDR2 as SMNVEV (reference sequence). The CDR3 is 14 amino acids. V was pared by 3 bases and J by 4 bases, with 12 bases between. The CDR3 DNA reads TGTGCCAGCAGTTTCCGCACGGGGGTCACTGAAGCTTTCTTT. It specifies CASSFRTGVTEAFF.

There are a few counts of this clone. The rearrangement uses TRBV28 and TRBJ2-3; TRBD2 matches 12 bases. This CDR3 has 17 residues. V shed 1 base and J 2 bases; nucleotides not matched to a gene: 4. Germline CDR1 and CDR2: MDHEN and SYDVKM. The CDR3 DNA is TGTGCCAGCAGTTTATTAGGACTAGCGGGATTCACAGATACGCAGTATTTT. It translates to CASSLLGLAGFTDTQYF.

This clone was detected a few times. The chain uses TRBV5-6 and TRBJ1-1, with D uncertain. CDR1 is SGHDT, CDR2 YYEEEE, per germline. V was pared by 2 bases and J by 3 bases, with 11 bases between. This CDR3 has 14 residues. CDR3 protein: CASSFGRPYTEAFF. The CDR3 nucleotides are TGTGCCAGCAGCTTTGGGCGCCCCTACACTGAAGCTTTCTTT. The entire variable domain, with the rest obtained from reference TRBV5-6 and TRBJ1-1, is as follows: DAGVTQSPTHLIKTRGQQVTLRCSPKSGHDTVSWYQQALGQGPQFIFQYYEEEERQRGNFPDRFSGHQFPNYSSELNVNALLLGDSALYLCASSFGRPYTEAFFGQGTRLTVV.

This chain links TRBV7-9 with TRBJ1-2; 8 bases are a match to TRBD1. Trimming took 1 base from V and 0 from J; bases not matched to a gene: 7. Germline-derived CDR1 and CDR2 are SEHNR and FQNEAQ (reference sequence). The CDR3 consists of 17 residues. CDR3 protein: CASSLDRDRRSNYGYTF. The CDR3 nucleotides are TGTGCCAGCAGCTTAGACCGGGACAGGCGCTCTAACTATGGCTACACCTTC.

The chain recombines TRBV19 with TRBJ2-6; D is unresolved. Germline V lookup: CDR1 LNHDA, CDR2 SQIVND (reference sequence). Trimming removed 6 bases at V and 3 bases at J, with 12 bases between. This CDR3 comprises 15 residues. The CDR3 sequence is CASSGLWVGANVLTF. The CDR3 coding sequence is TGTGCCAGTAGCGGGTTGTGGGTTGGGGCCAACGTCCTGACTTTC.

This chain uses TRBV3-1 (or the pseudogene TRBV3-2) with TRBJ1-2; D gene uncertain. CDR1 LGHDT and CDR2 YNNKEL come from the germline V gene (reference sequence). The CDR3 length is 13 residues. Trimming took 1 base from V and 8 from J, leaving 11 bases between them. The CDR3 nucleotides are TGTGCCAGCAGCCAAGGTGGAGCCCCGGGCTACACCTTC. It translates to CASSQGGAPGYTF.

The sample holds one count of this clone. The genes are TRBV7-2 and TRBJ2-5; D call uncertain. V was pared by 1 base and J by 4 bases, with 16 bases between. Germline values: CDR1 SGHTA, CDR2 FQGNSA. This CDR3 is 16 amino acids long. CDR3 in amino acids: CASSLGRSQVGETQYF. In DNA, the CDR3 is TGTGCCAGCAGCTTAGGGCGTTCCCAGGTAGGAGAGACCCAGTACTTC.

In DNA form, the CDR3 reads TGTGCCACCATGGCCGGGGTTGGCCAGCCCCAGCATTTT. It codes for CATMAGVGQPQHF. The rearrangement links TRBV24-1 to TRBJ1-5; D uncertain. The V and J ends lost 8 bases and 7 bases respectively, with 14 bases between them. This CDR3 region has 13 residues. Germline V lookup: CDR1 KGHDR, CDR2 SFDVKD.

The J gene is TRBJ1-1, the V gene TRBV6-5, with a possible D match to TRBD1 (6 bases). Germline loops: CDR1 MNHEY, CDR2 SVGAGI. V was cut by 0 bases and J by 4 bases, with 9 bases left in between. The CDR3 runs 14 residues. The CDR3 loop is CASSYSQGITEAFF. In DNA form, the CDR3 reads TGTGCCAGCAGTTACTCTCAGGGGATCACTGAAGCTTTCTTT.

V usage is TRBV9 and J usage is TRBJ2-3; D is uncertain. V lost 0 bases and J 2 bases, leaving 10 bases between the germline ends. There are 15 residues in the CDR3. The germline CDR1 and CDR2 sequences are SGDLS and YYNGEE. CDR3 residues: CASSVVSRFTDTQYF. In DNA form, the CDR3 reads TGTGCCAGCAGCGTAGTAAGCCGGTTCACAGATACGCAGTATTTT.

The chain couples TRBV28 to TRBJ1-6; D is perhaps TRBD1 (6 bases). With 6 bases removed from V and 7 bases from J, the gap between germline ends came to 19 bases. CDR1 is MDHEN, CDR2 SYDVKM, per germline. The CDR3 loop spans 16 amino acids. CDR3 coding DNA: TGTGCCAGCAGCTATCCCGCCATAACAGGGAATTCACCCCTCCACTTT. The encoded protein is CASSYPAITGNSPLHF.

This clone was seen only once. The CDR3 DNA reads TGCGCCAGCAGCTATGGACAGGGCGCTGAAGCTTTCTTT. Translating it yields CASSYGQGAEAFF. The rearrangement uses TRBV5-1 and TRBJ1-1, with 8 positions matching TRBD1. The germline V gene has CDR1 SGHRS and CDR2 YFSETQ. The CDR3 is made up of 13 amino acids. Trimming took 3 bases from V and 6 from J; bases not matched to a gene: 4.

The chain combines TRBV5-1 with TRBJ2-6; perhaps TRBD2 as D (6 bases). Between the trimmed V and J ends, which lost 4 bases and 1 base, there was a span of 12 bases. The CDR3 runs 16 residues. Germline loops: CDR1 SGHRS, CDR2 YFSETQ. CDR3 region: CASSIGRGSGANVLTF. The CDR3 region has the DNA TGCGCCAGCAGCATCGGCCGGGGGTCTGGGGCCAACGTCCTGACTTTC.

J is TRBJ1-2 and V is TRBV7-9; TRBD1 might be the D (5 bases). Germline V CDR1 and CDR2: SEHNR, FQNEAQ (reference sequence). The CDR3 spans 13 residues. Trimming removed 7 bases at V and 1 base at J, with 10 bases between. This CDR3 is CASTETVNYGYTF. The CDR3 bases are TGTGCCAGCACGGAGACAGTTAACTATGGCTACACCTTC.

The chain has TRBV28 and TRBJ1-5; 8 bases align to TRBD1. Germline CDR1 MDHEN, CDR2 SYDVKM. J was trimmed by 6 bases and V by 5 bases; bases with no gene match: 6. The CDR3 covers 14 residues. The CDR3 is CASSLTGGSQPQHF. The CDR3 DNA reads TGTGCCAGCAGTCTTACAGGGGGTAGTCAGCCCCAGCATTTT.